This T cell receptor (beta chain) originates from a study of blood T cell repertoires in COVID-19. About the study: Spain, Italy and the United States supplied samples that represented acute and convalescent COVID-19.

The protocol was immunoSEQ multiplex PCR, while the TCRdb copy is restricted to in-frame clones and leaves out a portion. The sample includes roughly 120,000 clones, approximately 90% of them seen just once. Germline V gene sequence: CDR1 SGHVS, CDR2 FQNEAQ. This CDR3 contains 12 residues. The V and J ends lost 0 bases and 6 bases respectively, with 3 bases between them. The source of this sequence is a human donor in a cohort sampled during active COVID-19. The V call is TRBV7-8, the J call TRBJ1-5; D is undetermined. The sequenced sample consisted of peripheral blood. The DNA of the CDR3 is TGTGCCAGCAGCTTAGCGAGTCAGCCCCAGCATTTT. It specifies CASSLASQPQHF.